This T cell receptor beta chain was recovered during a study of shared clonotypes between healthy human individuals. Whole-study context: The cohort had two women and a few men, ages 18 to 49.

The split of CD4+ cells yielded CD45RA+ naive and CD45RA-negative memory subsets. With regard to this clone: Its target is not known.

TCRdb keeps only in-frame clones here, not all; method: immunoSEQ multiplex PCR. The table shows about 2.3 million clones, with less than 95% occurring only once. Study results and limitations: Between a handful of donors, naive CD4 clonotypes were shared at a level of about 5%.

Trimming cost V 3 bases and J 0 bases, with 12 bases left between them. This CDR3 has 16 residues. In germline, CDR1 is MGHDK, CDR2 SYGVNS. This chain connects TRBV25-1 to TRBJ1-3; D ambiguous. Sequenced material: naive CD4+ T cells from PBMCs. As to subset: CD45RA+ positively selected. The sequence was obtained from a man aged 18-30 years in good health. Some clones in this sample may be carry-over from other donors' samples. CDR3 amino acids: CASSELPSDSGNTIYF. The CDR3 coding sequence is TGTGCCAGCAGTGAGCTCCCGTCGGACTCTGGAAACACCATATATTTT. The variable domain in full, with the rest retrieved from reference TRBV25-1 and TRBJ1-3, is EADIYQTPRYLVIGTGKKITLECSQTMGHDKMYWYQQDPGMELHLIHYSYGVNSTEKGDLSSESTVSRIRTEHFPLTLESARPSHTSQYLCASSELPSDSGNTIYFGEGSWLTVV.